This T cell receptor (beta chain) was obtained from a study of Ad26.COV2.S vaccination and SARS-CoV-2 variants. Using immunoSEQ multiplex PCR, the repertoire was profiled, and TCRdb retains in-frame clones only, with some absent. The data show 450,000 to 550,000 clones, roughly 87% seen once. Germline loops: CDR1 SNHLY, CDR2 FYNNEI. There are 16 residues in the CDR3. V was shortened by 1 base and J by 0 bases, with 7 bases between the two germline ends. Stated treatment: approximately 18 received Ad26.COV2.S at low or high dose, single or two shots; roughly five received placebo; per-sample allocation not given. It was on day 63 after the first vaccine or placebo injection that samples were taken.

This sequence originates from a person between 18 and 65 years old who received the Ad26.COV2.S COVID-19 vaccine or a placebo. The source material was peripheral blood, sampled in a trial of Ad26.COV2.S vaccine versus placebo. The chain couples TRBV2 to TRBJ2-6; D unclear. The CDR3 spells CASSEGTFSGANVLTF. The DNA for the CDR3 is TGTGCCAGCAGTGAAGGGACGTTCTCTGGGGCCAACGTCCTGACTTTC.